This TCR beta chain was captured in a study of PD-1 blockade in classical Hodgkin lymphoma. Assay: immunoSEQ multiplex PCR; the TCRdb copy retains only in-frame clones and omits some. The sample lists more than 85,000 clones; around nine tenths were seen once. Germline loops: CDR1 SGHTA, CDR2 FQGNSA. V dropped 5 bases and J dropped 10 bases, with 23 bases sitting between them. The CDR3 is 16 residues long. The time point here: cycle 4 day 1 (C4D1), after more than 5 weeks of nivolumab. Exposure to brentuximab vedotin varied, and each patient had relapsed following autologous stem cell transplantation.

The V gene is TRBV7-2, the J gene TRBJ1-4; a possible D gene is TRBD1 (6 bases). Sequenced here: peripheral blood mononuclear cells (PBMCs), sampled before the fourth cycle of nivolumab. This receptor was identified in a human donor with classical Hodgkin lymphoma. This CDR3 reads CASSPLRGQGIGKLFF. The CDR3 DNA reads as TGTGCCAGCAGCCCCCTTCGTGGCCAGGGGATTGGAAAACTGTTTTTT.